This T cell receptor (beta chain) was obtained from a study of T cell responses to AZD1222 COVID-19 vaccine. Germline CDR1 ENHRY, CDR2 SYGVKD. V dropped 4 bases and J dropped 2 bases, with 14 bases sitting between them. CDR3 length equals 15 residues. Second-dose recipients at about 4 or about 12 weeks were treated as one pooled group. To note about this clone: What it recognizes is unknown.

General observations from the study: Most donors were white British and more were female, and clonal diversity was possibly underestimated. At 160-218 and 743-854, vaccine-associated CD4 TCRs were dominant, and they spanned spike. At baseline, just a handful of AZD1222 recipients tested seropositive.

Sequencing used immunoSEQ multiplex PCR; TCRdb keeps in-frame clones, though not all of them. The data show 90,000 or so clones, with approximately 89% seen just once and approximately 5% held by the top ten. The sample in question was peripheral blood, obtained 28 days after the second AZD1222 dose. This TCR was recovered from an adult who received the AZD1222 COVID-19 vaccine. This sequence joins TRBV10-3 and TRBJ2-5; TRBD2 is a possible D gene (5 bases). DNA of the CDR3: TGTGCCATCAGTGGGAGGTTGGCGAGTCAAGAGACCCAGTACTTC. Translated: CAISGRLASQETQYF.